These T cell receptor beta chains were read from a single sample in a study of cytomegalovirus exposure and HLA in healthy donors. The data were produced by immunoSEQ multiplex PCR, yet TCRdb's version contains in-frame clones alone and is incomplete. The table lists about 88,000 clones, 60% to 85% of them singletons. The sequencing sample was made of PBMCs. These receptor sequences come from a woman aged 40 to 50 in good health and CMV-seronegative. Each CDR3 is given without its conserved first and last residue. Fields, in order: CDR3 protein, J gene, V gene, CDR3 length.

CDR3aa: ASSAWGGDNEKLF
j_gene: TRBJ1-4
v_gene: TRBV27
len: 13

CDR3aa: ASRRTAGGLSTGELF
j_gene: TRBJ2-2
v_gene: TRBV27
len: 15

CDR3aa: ASSMGTGGFYGYT
j_gene: TRBJ1-2
v_gene: TRBV19
len: 13

CDR3aa: ASTLTGLGTEAF
j_gene: TRBJ1-1
v_gene: TRBV6-1
len: 12

CDR3aa: ASSLTRQGGSGRDSPLH
j_gene: TRBJ1-6
v_gene: TRBV5-5
len: 17

CDR3aa: ASRPGTGTEAF
j_gene: TRBJ1-1
v_gene: TRBV6-5
len: 11

CDR3aa: ASSFLGSGMHEKLF
j_gene: TRBJ1-4
v_gene: TRBV13
len: 14

CDR3aa: ASSARQGVGTEAF
j_gene: TRBJ1-1
v_gene: TRBV7-9
len: 13

CDR3aa: ASKPLADTDTQY
j_gene: TRBJ2-3
v_gene: TRBV2
len: 12

CDR3aa: SVGGSNQPQH
j_gene: TRBJ1-5
v_gene: TRBV29-1
len: 10

CDR3aa: ASCMDGPGAGANVLT
j_gene: TRBJ2-6
v_gene: TRBV19
len: 15

CDR3aa: ASSLVTGITEAF
j_gene: TRBJ1-1
v_gene: TRBV5-1
len: 12

CDR3aa: ASSAGLARRETQY
j_gene: TRBJ2-5
v_gene: TRBV7-9
len: 13

CDR3aa: ASSPRQGSTEAF
j_gene: TRBJ1-1
v_gene: TRBV9
len: 12

CDR3aa: ASSLLDRAGGYGYT
j_gene: TRBJ1-2
v_gene: TRBV7-8
len: 14

CDR3aa: ASSHPGGDTQY
j_gene: TRBJ2-3
v_gene: TRBV4-1
len: 11

CDR3aa: ASQSGGATDTQY
j_gene: TRBJ2-3
v_gene: TRBV9
len: 12

CDR3aa: AWISKGDTEAF
j_gene: TRBJ1-1
v_gene: TRBV30
len: 11

CDR3aa: ASSEGDITYEQY
j_gene: TRBJ2-7
v_gene: TRBV6-1
len: 12

CDR3aa: ASGPPRETQY
j_gene: TRBJ2-5
v_gene: TRBV6-6
len: 10